This T cell receptor beta chain stems from a study of T cell responses to AZD1222 COVID-19 vaccine. General study results and limits: Compared with day 0, the breadth and depth of the Spike-specific TCR repertoire rose significantly after two doses of AZD1222. Unmutated regions of variants are reportedly targeted by nearly half of spike-specific TCRs.

The protocol was immunoSEQ multiplex PCR, while the TCRdb copy is restricted to in-frame clones and leaves out a portion. The sample includes some 160,000 clones, roughly 93% of them seen just once. Details on this clone: Its antigen is currently unknown.

CDR3 length: 14 amino acids. Trimming took off 4 bases at V and 0 bases at J, with 9 bases between the two ends. The germline gives CDR1 SNHLY, CDR2 FYNNEI. The origin of this receptor is an adult who received the AZD1222 COVID-19 vaccine. The chain joins TRBV2 to TRBJ2-5; D uncertain. The sequencing used peripheral blood, collected 28 days after the second AZD1222 dose. CDR3 region: CASSVTQNQETQYF. The CDR3 coding sequence is TGTGCCAGCAGTGTAACTCAGAACCAAGAGACCCAGTACTTC.